The clone carrying this T cell receptor beta chain was observed a handful of times. Its antigen is unidentified. Unique molecular identifiers were used to barcode this TCRbeta library. MiXCR, applied by TCRdb to the PCR reads, yields one record per CDR3 protein. The sample carries 550,000 to 800,000 distinct CDR3 sequences, around 14% recorded once. These data come from a study of T-cell reconstitution after alpha-beta-depleted transplantation in children. Whole-study findings and limits: T-cell counts and diversity were attributed mostly to newly produced T cells one year after transplant.

The CDR3 spans 15 residues. V shed 4 bases and J shed 4 bases, with 18 bases lying between them. Germline assignment: CDR1 SGHRS and CDR2 YFSETQ. Sequencing used PBMCs, obtained before TCRalphabeta/CD19-depleted stem cell transplant. The sequence derives from a girl between 2 and 10 years old with congenital amegakaryocytic thrombocytopenia, due to receive a stem cell transplant. The V gene is TRBV5-1, the J gene TRBJ2-7; unclear D gene. The CDR3 DNA sequence: TGCGCCAGCAGCCAGGACCTCACGAGAGTATACGAGCAGTACTTC. It is translated as CASSQDLTRVYEQYF.